The 15 T cell receptor beta chains in this list originate from one sample, sequenced in a study of blood T cell repertoires in COVID-19. The repertoire was sequenced with immunoSEQ multiplex PCR; TCRdb's copy has only in-frame clones and lacks some. The sample lists 200,000 to 300,000 clones, approximately 90% occurring once. Sequencing was done on a sample of peripheral blood. Receptors originate from a woman aged 40 to 55 with acute or convalescent COVID-19.

The chain links TRBV2 to TRBJ1-1; 7 positions match TRBD1. Germline V gene sequence: CDR1 SNHLY, CDR2 FYNNEI. The V and J ends lost 6 bases and 0 bases, in that order; junction bases with no gene match: 4. This CDR3 is 14 amino acids long. The CDR3 reads CASRAGGLNTEAFF. Here the CDR3 DNA reads TGTGCCAGCAGGGCAGGGGGATTGAACACTGAAGCTTTCTTT.

This clone was detected a few times. This chain connects TRBV5-5 to TRBJ2-1; TRBD2 matches 12 bases. This CDR3 has 17 amino acids. Germline V gives CDR1 SGHKS, CDR2 YYEKEE (reference sequence). Unmatched junction bases numbered 10, after V lost 3 bases and J lost 6 bases. The CDR3 region is CASSSIWTSGVLNEQFF. CDR3 DNA sequence: TGTGCCAGCAGCTCAATTTGGACTAGCGGGGTACTCAATGAGCAGTTCTTC.

The V call is TRBV7-8, the J call TRBJ2-7, with TRBD1 matching over 7 bases. V gave up 5 bases and J gave up 4 bases; unmatched junction bases: 8. The CDR3 totals 14 residues. Per the germline V gene, CDR1 is SGHVS and CDR2 is FQNEAQ. The CDR3 is CASSLGTEWYEQYV. The CDR3 nucleotides read TGTGCCAGCAGCCTCGGGACAGAATGGTACGAGCAGTACGTC.

This clone was counted a single time. The genes are TRBV7-8 and TRBJ1-1, with 7 nucleotides matching TRBD1. The junction had 4 bases not matched to a gene; V was cut back by 2 bases and J by 1 base. This CDR3 contains 15 residues. Germline V CDR1 and CDR2: SGHVS, FQNEAQ. Here the CDR3 reads CASSLRQGQNTEAFF. In DNA, the CDR3 is TGTGCCAGCAGCTTAAGACAGGGCCAGAACACTGAAGCTTTCTTT.

This clone was counted a single time. V and J are TRBV5-6 and TRBJ2-1; 8 nucleotides match TRBD2. In germline, CDR1 is SGHDT, CDR2 YYEEEE. This CDR3 is 16 amino acids long. Trimming cost V 2 bases and J 8 bases; bases outside gene matches: 12. The CDR3 coding sequence is TGTGCCAGCAGCTTCGGACTAGCTAAGGCTTCATATGAGCAGTTCTTC. It yields the protein CASSFGLAKASYEQFF.

This clone was found once. In the same sample, other DNA sequences code for this CDR3. The chain couples TRBV30 to TRBJ2-5; D is unresolved. V gave up 0 bases and J gave up 4 bases, with 6 bases separating them. Germline CDR1 reads GTSNPN; CDR2 reads SVGIG (reference sequence). The CDR3 loop spans 12 amino acids. The CDR3, as DNA: TGTGCCTGGAGTGTTACTGGAGAGACCCAGTACTTC. Amino acids: CAWSVTGETQYF.

CDR3 in DNA: TGTGCCAGCAGCCTGGGGGGACTTCTGCAGTATTTT. This translates into CASSLGGLLQYF. The chain joins TRBV12-3 or TRBV12-4 to TRBJ2-3; a possible D gene is TRBD2 (6 bases). This CDR3 contains 12 residues. The ends were cut back, 6 bases at V and 11 bases at J, with 15 bases in the middle.

The chain carries TRBV19 and TRBJ2-1; D is perhaps TRBD1 (6 bases). This CDR3 has 15 residues. V lost 7 bases to trimming and J lost 1 base, with 14 bases between them. Germline-derived CDR1 and CDR2 are LNHDA and SQIVND (reference sequence). CDR3 bases: TGTGCCAGTAATCAACTAAGGGGGTCCTACAATGAGCAGTTCTTC. Protein product: CASNQLRGSYNEQFF. The whole variable domain, remainder taken from reference TRBV19 and TRBJ2-1, is DGGITQSPKYLFRKEGQNVTLSCEQNLNHDAMYWYRQDPGQGLRLIYYSQIVNDFQKGDIAEGYSVSREKKESFPLTVTSAQKNPTAFYLCASNQLRGSYNEQFFGPGTRLTVL.

The CDR3 here is CAWSGGARSTDTQYF. CDR3 sequence (DNA): TGTGCCTGGAGCGGGGGGGCTAGGAGCACAGATACGCAGTATTTT. The V and J genes are TRBV30 and TRBJ2-3; 8 positions agree with TRBD2. V was clipped by 3 bases and J by 0 bases; unmatched bases: 5. Germline V lookup: CDR1 GTSNPN, CDR2 SVGIG (reference sequence). The CDR3 totals 15 residues.

The rearrangement joins TRBV7-9 to TRBJ1-2; TRBD1 aligns across 9 bases. The CDR3 is 13 amino acids. Germline CDR1 and CDR2: SEHNR and FQNEAQ (reference sequence). V shed 5 bases, J shed 6 bases, and the junction held 4 bases outside the gene matches. The CDR3 bases are TGTGCCAGCAGCCAGGGACAGGGTAATGGCTACACCTTC. This translates into CASSQGQGNGYTF.

The chain couples TRBV20-1 to TRBJ1-1; 10 bases fit TRBD1. Germline loops: CDR1 DFQATT, CDR2 SNEGSKA (reference sequence). The ends lost 3 bases at V and 4 bases at J; junction bases unmatched: 8. The CDR3 is 15 amino acids. Here the CDR3 reads CSASTGTGAGTEAFF. The DNA of the CDR3 is TGCAGTGCTAGTACCGGGACAGGGGCCGGCACTGAAGCTTTCTTT.

The genes are TRBV24-1 and TRBJ1-5; D might be TRBD1 (6 bases). This CDR3 has 14 amino acids. The germline V gene encodes CDR1 KGHDR and CDR2 SFDVKD. Trimming removed 4 bases at V and 5 bases at J, with 11 bases between. The CDR3 reads CATSDPGADQPQHF. The CDR3 DNA reads as TGTGCCACCAGTGACCCAGGGGCGGATCAGCCCCAGCATTTT.

The chain joins TRBV16 to TRBJ2-1; D is uncertain. V was trimmed by 0 bases and J by 0 bases, leaving 6 bases between them. Germline CDR1 KGHSY, CDR2 FQNENV. This CDR3 comprises 15 residues. This CDR3 is CASSQSQYSYNEQFF. The CDR3 DNA is TGTGCCAGCAGCCAATCGCAGTACTCCTACAATGAGCAGTTCTTC.

V usage is TRBV30 and J usage is TRBJ1-1; tentatively, D is TRBD1 (6 bases). Trimming took 4 bases from V and 3 from J, leaving 9 bases between them. This CDR3 spans 12 amino acids. The germline CDR1 and CDR2 sequences are GTSNPN and SVGIG (reference sequence). The CDR3 DNA reads as TGTGCCTGGAATTCAGGGGACACTGAAGCTTTCTTT. Residues: CAWNSGDTEAFF.

The chain links TRBV2 to TRBJ2-4; a possible D gene is TRBD1 (6 bases). The V end was cut by 6 bases, the J end by 3 bases, with 15 bases between. Germline values: CDR1 SNHLY, CDR2 FYNNEI. This CDR3 is built from 15 residues. CDR3 residues: CASSSTGPSKNIQYF. CDR3 nucleotides: TGTGCCAGCAGCTCTACAGGGCCAAGCAAAAACATTCAGTACTTC.